This TCR beta chain was retrieved from a study of tumor and adjacent non-tumor tissue in lung cancer. Study as a whole: The cohort had about a dozen adenocarcinoma, 2 squamous cell and 1 small cell patients. Some 3.9 million productive TCRbeta reads were obtained per sample on average. Study-wide points: Tumor tissue had significantly higher TCR diversity than normal lung.

This CDR3 is 13 amino acids long. Germline V lookup: CDR1 DFQATT, CDR2 SNEGSKA (reference sequence). The template was RNA from unsorted bulk tissue. Three rounds of nested PCR, following a modified ARM-PCR protocol, produced the TCRbeta library. TCRdb recomputed calls from the multiplex PCR reads with MiXCR, one row per CDR3 protein. The sample has 100,000 to 120,000 distinct CDR3 sequences, over 70% seen once; the top ten hold about 22%. Worth noting for this clonotype: Its antigen is still unknown. At one of its ends the junction is not consistent with the germline gene, which may arise from a read error.

The TCR was taken from a man in his sixties or seventies with non-small cell lung cancer. The sample comprised lung tumor tissue. The V and J genes are TRBV20-1 and TRBJ1-2; D remains ambiguous. CDR3 in DNA: TGCAGTCCTAGACCGACCTCTAACTATGGCTACACCTTC. It translates to CSPRPTSNYGYTF.